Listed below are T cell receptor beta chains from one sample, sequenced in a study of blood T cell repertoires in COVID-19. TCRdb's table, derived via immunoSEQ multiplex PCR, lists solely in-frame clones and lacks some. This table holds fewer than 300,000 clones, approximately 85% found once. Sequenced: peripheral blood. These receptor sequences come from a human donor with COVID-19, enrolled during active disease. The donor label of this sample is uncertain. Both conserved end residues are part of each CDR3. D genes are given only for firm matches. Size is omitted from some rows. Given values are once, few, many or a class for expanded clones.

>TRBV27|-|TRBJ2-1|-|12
CASSSGTFEQFF
TGTGCCAGCAGTTCAGGGACTTTTGAGCAGTTCTTC
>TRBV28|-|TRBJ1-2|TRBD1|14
CAIPRDRTNYGYTF
TGTGCCATCCCCAGGGACAGAACCAACTATGGCTACACCTTC
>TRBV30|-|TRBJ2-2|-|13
CAWNGGGTGELFF
TGTGCCTGGAATGGGGGAGGCACCGGGGAGCTGTTTTTT
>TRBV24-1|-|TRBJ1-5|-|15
CATSAQGGGTQPQHF
TGTGCCACCAGTGCCCAAGGGGGGGGTACTCAGCCCCAGCATTTT
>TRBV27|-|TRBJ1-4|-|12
CASSRGGEKLFF
TGTGCCAGCAGCCGGGGAGGGGAAAAACTGTTTTTT
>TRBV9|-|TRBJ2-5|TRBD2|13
CASSVGAGATQYF
TGTGCCAGCAGCGTAGGGGCGGGAGCGACCCAGTACTTC
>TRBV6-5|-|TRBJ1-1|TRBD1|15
CASSYSGQGVTEAFF
TGTGCCAGCAGTTACTCCGGACAGGGAGTCACTGAAGCTTTCTTT
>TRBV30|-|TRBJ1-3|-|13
CARDSSSGNTIYF
TGTGCCCGGGACTCGAGCTCTGGAAACACCATATATTTT
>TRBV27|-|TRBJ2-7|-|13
CASSPYTGWEQYF
TGTGCCAGCAGCCCTTACACGGGATGGGAGCAGTACTTC
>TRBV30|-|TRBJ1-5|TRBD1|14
CAWSGTGFNQPQHF
TGTGCCTGGAGCGGGACAGGGTTTAATCAGCCCCAGCATTTT
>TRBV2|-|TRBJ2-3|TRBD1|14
CASSPDRGPDTQYF
TGTGCCAGCAGTCCGGACAGGGGCCCAGATACGCAGTATTTT
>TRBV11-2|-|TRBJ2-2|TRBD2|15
CASSLGGGNTGELFF
TGTGCCAGCAGCTTAGGCGGGGGGAACACCGGGGAGCTGTTTTTT
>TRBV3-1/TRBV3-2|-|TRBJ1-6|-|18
CASRRLSGGGGNSSPLHF
TGTGCCAGCAGGCGCCTTTCCGGCGGGGGGGGAAACAGTTCACCCCTCCACTTT
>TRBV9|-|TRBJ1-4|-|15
CASSWRTDPNEKLFF
TGTGCCAGCAGTTGGAGGACAGACCCTAATGAAAAACTGTTTTTT
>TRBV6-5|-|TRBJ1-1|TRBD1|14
CASSTDRAGGEAFF
TGTGCCAGCAGTACGGACAGGGCAGGTGGTGAAGCTTTCTTT
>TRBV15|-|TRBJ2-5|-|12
CATSRGSETQYF
TGTGCCACCAGCAGAGGGAGCGAGACCCAGTACTTC
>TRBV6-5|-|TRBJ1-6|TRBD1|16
CASSYSRLTGDSPLHF
TGTGCCAGCAGTTACTCGAGGCTGACAGGGGATTCACCCCTCCACTTT
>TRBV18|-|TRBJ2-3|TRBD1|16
CASSPTGTAPTDTQYF
TGTGCCAGCTCACCAACCGGGACAGCACCAACAGATACGCAGTATTTT
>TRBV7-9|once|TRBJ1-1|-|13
CASSPDSNTEAFF
TGTGCCAGCAGCCCCGACAGTAACACTGAAGCTTTCTTT
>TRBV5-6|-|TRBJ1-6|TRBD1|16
CASSLDRGLDNSPLHF
TGTGCCAGCAGCTTGGACAGGGGGCTGGATAATTCACCCCTCCACTTT
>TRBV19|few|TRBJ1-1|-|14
CASSLDRTRPEAFF
TGTGCCAGTAGCCTAGACAGGACCCGTCCCGAAGCTTTCTTT
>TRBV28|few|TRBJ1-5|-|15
CASSFTGRSNQPQHF
TGTGCCAGCAGCTTTACAGGGCGCAGCAATCAGCCCCAGCATTTT
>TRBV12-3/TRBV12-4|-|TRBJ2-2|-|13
CASSPRYAGELFF
TGTGCCAGCAGTCCCCGCTATGCCGGGGAGCTGTTTTTT
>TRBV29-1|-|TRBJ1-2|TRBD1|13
CSAGDSTNYGYTF
TGCAGCGCGGGGGACAGCACTAACTATGGCTACACCTTC
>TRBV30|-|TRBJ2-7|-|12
CAWAVTGYEQYF
TGTGCCTGGGCAGTGACAGGCTACGAGCAGTACTTC
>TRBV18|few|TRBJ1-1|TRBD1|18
CASSSLNQGAAGNTEAFF
TGTGCCAGCTCATCACTCAACCAGGGGGCCGCGGGGAACACTGAAGCTTTCTTT
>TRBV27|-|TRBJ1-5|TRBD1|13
CASRRTGREPQHF
TGTGCCAGCAGGAGGACAGGGAGGGAGCCCCAGCATTTT
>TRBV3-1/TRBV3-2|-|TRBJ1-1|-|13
CASSQVSGTEAFF
TGTGCCAGCAGCCAAGTCTCAGGGACTGAAGCTTTCTTT
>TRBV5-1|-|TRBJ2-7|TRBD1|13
CASRWVGGDEQYF
TGCGCCAGCAGGTGGGTAGGGGGCGACGAGCAGTACTTC
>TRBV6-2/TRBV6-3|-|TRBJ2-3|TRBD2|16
CASSYPRDGGIGTQYF
TGTGCCAGCAGTTACCCTCGGGACGGGGGGATAGGGACGCAGTATTTT
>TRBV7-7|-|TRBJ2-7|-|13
CASSLSPEYEQYF
TGTGCTAGCAGCTTATCCCCAGAATACGAGCAGTACTTC
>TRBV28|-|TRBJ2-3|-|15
CASSLRGSSTDTQYF
TGTGCCAGCAGCCTTCGGGGTTCTAGCACAGATACGCAGTATTTT
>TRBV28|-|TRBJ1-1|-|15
CASSSPTPGDTEAFF
TGTGCCAGCAGTTCCCCGACCCCCGGGGACACTGAAGCTTTCTTT
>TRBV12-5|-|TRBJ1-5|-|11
CASGSYQPQHF
TGTGCTAGTGGGTCCTATCAGCCCCAGCATTTT
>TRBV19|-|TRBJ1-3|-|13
CASRLQVTGTIYF
TGTGCCAGTAGATTACAGGTGACCGGCACCATATATTTT
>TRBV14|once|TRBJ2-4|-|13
CASSQLGADIQYF
TGTGCCAGCAGCCAATTAGGGGCCGACATTCAGTACTTC
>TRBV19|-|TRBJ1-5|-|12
CASSSSGQPQHF
TGTGCCAGTAGTTCCAGTGGTCAGCCCCAGCATTTT
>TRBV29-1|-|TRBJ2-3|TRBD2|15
CSVKTSGGSTDTQYF
TGCAGCGTGAAGACTAGCGGGGGTAGCACAGATACGCAGTATTTT
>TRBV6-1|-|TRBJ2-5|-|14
CASSEFRGAETQYF
TGTGCCAGCAGTGAATTTAGAGGTGCGGAGACCCAGTACTTC
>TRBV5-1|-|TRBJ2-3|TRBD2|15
CASSPRRGITDTQYF
TGCGCCAGCAGCCCGAGGCGGGGGATCACAGATACGCAGTATTTT
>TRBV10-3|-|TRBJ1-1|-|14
CAISERAEGTEAFF
TGTGCCATCAGTGAGAGGGCGGAGGGCACTGAAGCTTTCTTT
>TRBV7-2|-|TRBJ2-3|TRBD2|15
CASSLAGGSTDTQYF
TGTGCCAGCAGCCTAGCGGGAGGGAGCACAGATACGCAGTATTTT
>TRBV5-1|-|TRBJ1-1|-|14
CASSLGLGLGETFF
TGCGCCAGCAGCTTGGGTTTGGGACTTGGAGAAACTTTCTTT
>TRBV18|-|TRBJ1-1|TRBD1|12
CASSPTGPEAFF
TGTGCCAGCTCACCGACAGGGCCTGAAGCTTTCTTT
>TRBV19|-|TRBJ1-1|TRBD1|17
CASRDRGRGGENTEAFF
TGTGCCAGTAGGGACAGGGGACGGGGTGGCGAAAACACTGAAGCTTTCTTT
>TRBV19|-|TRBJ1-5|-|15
CASSMGRGSNQPQHF
TGTGCCAGTAGTATGGGGAGGGGAAGTAATCAGCCCCAGCATTTT
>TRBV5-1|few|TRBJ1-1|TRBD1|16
CASSSAGGTANTEAFF
TGCGCCAGCAGCTCCGCGGGGGGGACAGCCAACACTGAAGCTTTCTTT